The sample holds many counts of the clone carrying this T cell receptor (beta chain). No antigen is known for it. Purities over 98% were achieved in all sorted populations. Reverse transcription of all isolated RNA meant that expressed TCRB transcripts were sequenced. Generated by immunoSEQ multiplex PCR, the TCRdb table keeps only in-frame clones and is missing some. The sample lists about 900,000 clones, about a sixth seen once, with 0.02% to 0.025% in the top ten. Germline-derived CDR1 and CDR2 are LGHNA and YSLEER. CDR3 size: 16 residues. Trimming stripped 0 bases from V and 0 bases from J, with 6 bases between. This sample stems from a study of beta chain features in type 1 diabetes. Findings and caveats of the study: A potential influence of HLA type upon TCRB rearrangement remained unresolved herein. A closer apparent resemblance between naive, central memory and Treg TCRB repertoires was seen in patients than in healthy donors.

This TCR derives from a young woman in good health. The sample comprised naive CD4+ T cells from blood. The chain couples TRBV4-3 to TRBJ2-6; D gene unclear. CDR3 DNA sequence: TGCGCCAGCAGCCAAGAATACAGCTCTGGGGCCAACGTCCTGACTTTC. The encoded protein is CASSQEYSSGANVLTF.